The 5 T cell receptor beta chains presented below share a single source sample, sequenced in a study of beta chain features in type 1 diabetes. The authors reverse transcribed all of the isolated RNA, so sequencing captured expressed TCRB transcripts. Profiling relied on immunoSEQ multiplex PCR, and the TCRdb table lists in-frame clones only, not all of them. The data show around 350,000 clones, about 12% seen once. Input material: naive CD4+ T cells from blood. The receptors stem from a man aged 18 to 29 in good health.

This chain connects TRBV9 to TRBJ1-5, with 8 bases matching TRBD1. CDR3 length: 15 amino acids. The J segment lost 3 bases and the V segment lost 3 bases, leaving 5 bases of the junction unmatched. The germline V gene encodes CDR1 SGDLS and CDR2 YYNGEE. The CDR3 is CASSGTGQPNQPQHF. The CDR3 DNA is TGTGCCAGCAGCGGGACAGGGCAGCCCAATCAGCCCCAGCATTTT.

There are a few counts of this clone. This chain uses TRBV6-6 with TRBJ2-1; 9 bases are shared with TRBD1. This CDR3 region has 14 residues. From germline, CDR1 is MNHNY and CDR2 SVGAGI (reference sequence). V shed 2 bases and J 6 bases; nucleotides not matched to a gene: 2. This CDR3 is CASSYPTGGNEQFF. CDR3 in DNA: TGTGCCAGCAGTTACCCGACAGGGGGCAATGAGCAGTTCTTC.

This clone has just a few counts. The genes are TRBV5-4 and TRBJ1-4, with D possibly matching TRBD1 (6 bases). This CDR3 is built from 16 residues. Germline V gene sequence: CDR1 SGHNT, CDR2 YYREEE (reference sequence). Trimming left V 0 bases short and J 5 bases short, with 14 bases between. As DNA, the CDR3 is TGTGCCAGCAGCTTGGGGGGGCAGGGGCTCAATGAAAAACTGTTTTTT. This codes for CASSLGGQGLNEKLFF.

The chain's CDR3 is CASKAGAVTEAFF. CDR3 nucleotide sequence: TGTGCCAGCAAGGCGGGGGCGGTGACTGAAGCTTTCTTT. This chain joins TRBV7-9 and TRBJ1-1; possible D gene TRBD1, 6 bases. The CDR3 has 13 residues. Trimming took off 7 bases at V and 5 bases at J, with 14 bases between the two ends. Germline lookup yields CDR1 SEHNR and CDR2 FQNEAQ (reference sequence). Drawing the rest from reference TRBV7-9 and TRBJ1-1, the complete variable domain is DTGVSQNPRHKITKRGQNVTFRCDPISEHNRLYWYRQTLGQGPEFLTYFQNEAQLEKSRLLSDRFSAERPKGSFSTLEIQRTEQGDSAMYLCASKAGAVTEAFFGQGTRLTVV.

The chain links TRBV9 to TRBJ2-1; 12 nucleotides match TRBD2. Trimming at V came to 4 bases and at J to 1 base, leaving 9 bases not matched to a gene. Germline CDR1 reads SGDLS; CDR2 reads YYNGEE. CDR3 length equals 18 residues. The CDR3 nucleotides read TGTGCCAGCAGCCCCCAACGCCTAGCGGGAGGGTCCTACAATGAGCAGTTCTTC. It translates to CASSPQRLAGGSYNEQFF.